Listed below are T cell receptor beta chains from one sample, sequenced in a study of cytomegalovirus exposure and HLA in healthy donors. Data came from immunoSEQ multiplex PCR; TCRdb stores just in-frame clones and leaves some out. Here the sample spans 90,000 to 120,000 clones, more than 60% being singletons. The sample consisted of PBMCs. Every receptor here comes from a woman aged 18-29 years in good health and CMV-seropositive. Both conserved end residues are part of each CDR3. D genes are given only for firm matches. Size is omitted from some rows. Given values are once, few, many or a class for expanded clones.

D gene	clone size	V gene	J gene	CDR3 protein	CDR3 DNA
NA	NA	TRBV5-1	TRBJ1-4	CASTLGVGRGEKLFF	TGCGCCAGCACCTTGGGGGTCGGGAGAGGTGAAAAACTGTTTTTT
NA	once	TRBV15	TRBJ1-1	CATRLSNTGGNTEAFF	TGTGCCACCCGACTTAGTAACACGGGGGGAAACACTGAAGCTTTCTTT
TRBD1	NA	TRBV9	TRBJ2-7	CASSASTGPYEQYF	TGTGCCAGCAGCGCATCGACAGGGCCCTACGAGCAGTACTTC
TRBD2	NA	TRBV6-6	TRBJ2-7	CASTLDMTSGNEQYF	TGTGCCAGCACCCTGGATATGACTAGCGGGAACGAGCAGTACTTC
TRBD1	NA	TRBV28	TRBJ1-1	CASSLLDRERRTEAFF	TGTGCCAGCAGCCTTCTCGACAGGGAAAGGCGCACTGAAGCTTTCTTT
TRBD2	NA	TRBV6-5	TRBJ2-7	CASSYSAGGPSEQYF	TGTGCCAGCAGTTACTCGGCGGGAGGGCCGAGCGAGCAGTACTTC
TRBD2	NA	TRBV28	TRBJ2-3	CASSFPQVGGSTDTQYF	TGTGCCAGCAGTTTCCCCCAGGTGGGAGGGAGCACAGATACGCAGTATTTT
NA	NA	TRBV27	TRBJ1-5	CASSFQNQPQHF	TGTGCCAGCAGTTTCCAAAATCAGCCCCAGCATTTT
TRBD1	few	TRBV11-3	TRBJ2-7	CASSLQGAYEQYF	TGTGCCAGCAGCTTACAGGGGGCCTACGAGCAGTACTTC
TRBD1	NA	TRBV7-2	TRBJ1-1	CASSKEGARYTEAFF	TGTGCCAGCAGCAAGGAGGGGGCGAGGTACACTGAAGCTTTCTTT
TRBD1	NA	TRBV4-3	TRBJ2-7	CASSHWGQGADEQYF	TGCGCCAGCAGCCATTGGGGACAGGGGGCCGACGAGCAGTACTTC
TRBD2	NA	TRBV4-3	TRBJ2-1	CASSQDLTSGSYNEQFF	TGCGCCAGCAGCCAAGATCTTACTAGCGGGAGCTACAATGAGCAGTTCTTC
NA	NA	TRBV7-3	TRBJ1-1	CASSSIGDTEAFF	TGTGCCAGCAGCTCGATTGGAGACACTGAAGCTTTCTTT
NA	few	TRBV5-6	TRBJ1-5	CASSLGDFNQPQHF	TGTGCCAGCAGCTTGGGGGACTTCAATCAGCCCCAGCATTTT
TRBD2	NA	TRBV7-2	TRBJ2-7	CASSQVSGSIGWYEQYF	TGTGCCAGCAGTCAAGTTAGCGGGAGCATAGGATGGTACGAGCAGTACTTC
NA	NA	TRBV6-5	TRBJ2-1	CATRTPLENEQFF	TGTGCCACCCGCACTCCTCTTGAAAATGAGCAGTTCTTC
NA	NA	TRBV10-3	TRBJ2-3	CATGEGGTDTQYF	TGTGCCACCGGAGAGGGTGGCACAGATACGCAGTATTTT
TRBD1	NA	TRBV14	TRBJ1-5	CASSQTGESPQHF	TGTGCCAGCAGCCAAACAGGGGAATCGCCCCAGCATTTT
TRBD2	NA	TRBV19	TRBJ2-3	CASNPGLAGSTDTQYF	TGTGCCAGTAACCCGGGACTAGCGGGTAGCACAGATACGCAGTATTTT
NA	once	TRBV29-1	TRBJ1-1	CSVSRVLGNTEAFF	TGCAGCGTGTCCAGGGTTTTGGGAAACACTGAAGCTTTCTTT
TRBD2	NA	TRBV4-1	TRBJ2-1	CASSQAILAGGSNEQFF	TGCGCCAGCAGCCAAGCGATCCTAGCGGGAGGGAGCAATGAGCAGTTCTTC
NA	NA	TRBV15	TRBJ2-7	CATSRDPSGPYEQYF	TGTGCCACCAGCAGAGATCCCAGCGGCCCCTACGAGCAGTACTTC
NA	NA	TRBV9	TRBJ2-3	CASSVDTSNSDTQYF	TGTGCCAGCAGCGTAGACACTAGCAATTCAGATACGCAGTATTTT
NA	NA	TRBV4-3	TRBJ2-5	CASSQGAGQQETQYF	TGCGCCAGCAGCCAAGGGGCGGGCCAGCAAGAGACCCAGTACTTC
TRBD2	NA	TRBV30	TRBJ2-2	CAWRTSGSGRELFF	TGTGCCTGGAGGACTAGCGGGAGTGGGCGGGAGCTGTTTTTT
TRBD2	NA	TRBV30	TRBJ2-5	CAWSGDVGSGAGETQYF	TGTGCCTGGAGTGGGGACGTGGGTAGCGGGGCCGGGGAGACCCAGTACTTC
NA	NA	TRBV29-1	TRBJ1-2	CSVEATVYLDGYTF	TGCAGCGTTGAGGCGACAGTCTACCTAGATGGCTACACCTTC
TRBD1	few	TRBV18	TRBJ2-2	CASSLGQGRTGELFF	TGTGCCAGCTCACTTGGACAGGGGAGGACCGGGGAGCTGTTTTTT
TRBD1	once	TRBV7-6	TRBJ2-3	CASSVRQGQRDTQYF	TGTGCCAGCAGTGTACGACAGGGGCAGCGGGATACGCAGTATTTT
NA	NA	TRBV25-1	TRBJ1-4	CASTVGGRAEKLFF	TGTGCCAGCACAGTCGGGGGGCGCGCTGAAAAACTGTTTTTT
NA	NA	TRBV29-1	TRBJ1-5	CSVGGPNSNQPQHF	TGCAGCGTTGGAGGTCCTAATAGCAATCAGCCCCAGCATTTT
NA	NA	TRBV30	TRBJ2-7	CAYSDGIGSYEQYF	TGTGCCTATTCTGACGGGATCGGTTCCTACGAGCAGTACTTC
NA	NA	TRBV19	TRBJ1-1	CASSGPEAFF	TGTGCCAGTAGTGGCCCTGAAGCTTTCTTT
NA	NA	TRBV19	TRBJ2-7	CASSQRTDAYEQYF	TGTGCCAGTAGCCAGAGGACAGACGCCTACGAGCAGTACTTC
NA	NA	TRBV28	TRBJ1-2	CASSLRSLLAYTF	TGTGCCAGCAGTTTAAGAAGCCTTTTAGCCTACACCTTC
NA	NA	TRBV7-3	TRBJ2-1	CASDNGNEQFF	TGTGCCAGCGACAACGGCAATGAGCAGTTCTTC
NA	few	TRBV19	TRBJ2-7	CASSIPGDTHEQYF	TGTGCCAGTAGTATACCGGGAGATACCCACGAGCAGTACTTC
NA	NA	TRBV28	TRBJ2-7	CASSAPIEEQYF	TGTGCCAGCAGCGCCCCCATCGAGGAGCAGTACTTC
TRBD2	NA	TRBV10-3	TRBJ2-7	CAISGLADYEQYF	TGTGCCATCAGTGGACTAGCGGACTACGAGCAGTACTTC
NA	NA	TRBV28	TRBJ2-5	CASSLIEDWRETQYF	TGTGCCAGCAGTTTAATCGAGGATTGGCGAGAGACCCAGTACTTC
NA	NA	TRBV29-1	TRBJ2-2	CSVDGDTGELFF	TGCAGCGTTGACGGAGACACCGGGGAGCTGTTTTTT
TRBD1	NA	TRBV10-3	TRBJ2-7	CAISPGQLSSYEQYF	TGTGCCATCAGTCCGGGACAGTTGAGCTCCTACGAGCAGTACTTC
TRBD1	NA	TRBV4-3	TRBJ1-2	CASRVTGDSYGYTF	TGCGCCAGCAGAGTCACAGGGGACTCCTATGGCTACACCTTC
TRBD2	NA	TRBV19	TRBJ2-1	CASRDPGGAYNEQFF	TGTGCCAGTAGAGACCCCGGGGGGGCCTACAATGAGCAGTTCTTC
NA	NA	TRBV19	TRBJ1-2	CASSTLTFPYGYTF	TGTGCCAGTAGTACCCTTACATTTCCCTATGGCTACACCTTC
NA	NA	TRBV7-2	TRBJ1-2	CASSLGGGNYGYTF	TGTGCCAGCAGCTTAGGGGGGGGGAACTATGGCTACACCTTC
NA	NA	TRBV10-3	TRBJ2-2	CAIGRGEGGELFF	TGTGCCATCGGCAGGGGCGAGGGCGGGGAGCTGTTTTTT
NA	NA	TRBV15	TRBJ1-2	CATSRVGAGYYGYTF	TGTGCCACCAGCAGAGTGGGGGCCGGATACTATGGCTACACCTTC
NA	NA	TRBV28	TRBJ2-3	CASSPRGDTQYF	TGTGCCAGCAGTCCCCGGGGAGATACGCAGTATTTT
TRBD2	NA	TRBV28	TRBJ2-7	CASSWRLAGGQSYEQYF	TGTGCCAGCAGTTGGCGGCTAGCGGGAGGGCAAAGCTACGAGCAGTACTTC
TRBD2	NA	TRBV10-3	TRBJ2-7	CAIKLLAGGHEQYF	TGTGCCATCAAATTACTAGCGGGAGGGCACGAGCAGTACTTC
TRBD1	few	TRBV5-1	TRBJ2-7	CASSLGGTGSNEQYF	TGCGCCAGCAGCTTAGGGGGGACAGGGTCGAACGAGCAGTACTTC
NA	NA	TRBV7-2	TRBJ1-5	CASSTGYNQPQHF	TGTGCCAGCAGCACAGGGTACAATCAGCCCCAGCATTTT
NA	NA	TRBV5-1	TRBJ1-5	CAGSLAGDSNQPQHF	TGCGCCGGCAGCTTGGCAGGGGACAGCAATCAGCCCCAGCATTTT
TRBD1	once	TRBV9	TRBJ1-2	CASSVGDRGSYGYTF	TGTGCCAGCAGCGTAGGGGACAGGGGTAGCTATGGCTACACCTTC
NA	NA	TRBV7-2	TRBJ2-7	CASSSAGSMGSYEQYF	TGTGCCAGCAGCTCTGCAGGGTCCATGGGCTCCTACGAGCAGTACTTC
NA	NA	TRBV7-9	TRBJ2-3	CASSPPPDTQYF	TGTGCCAGCAGCCCTCCTCCTGATACGCAGTATTTT
TRBD1	NA	TRBV7-2	TRBJ2-5	CASSAPGQGKETQYF	TGTGCCAGCAGCGCTCCTGGACAGGGTAAAGAGACCCAGTACTTC